The T cell receptor (beta chain) under discussion was sequenced for a study of identical twins. The CDR3 has 16 amino acids. Germline V CDR1 and CDR2: SGHRS, YFSETQ. The junction had 5 bases not matched to a gene; V was cut back by 2 bases and J by 4 bases. TCRdb itself ran the 5' RACE reads through MiXCR, one entry per CDR3 protein. This sample has about 470,000 distinct CDR3 sequences, with less than 25% found just once. Study findings and constraints: Low generation probability was overrepresented in out-of-frame alpha sequences shared by twins.

Points on this clonotype: What it recognizes is unknown.

These data also formed part of another study, on T cells expressing NK-cell markers. As that report states: Seven sequenced donors out of eight were HCMV-seropositive, one seronegative. Restriction of the sorted population to alpha-beta TCR T cells was achieved in several experiments with an anti-gamma-delta TCR antibody. The study found dominant NKG2C+ clonotypes at about 1.0-8% of CD8+ T cells in about six donors.

Sequencing was carried out using CD4+ T cells sorted from blood. The receptor was derived from a woman aged 18-29 years in good health. The rearrangement links TRBV5-1 to TRBJ2-2, with TRBD2 matching over 10 bases. CDR3 loop: CASSFPSGGGTGELFF. The CDR3 bases are TGCGCCAGCAGCTTCCCTAGCGGGGGCGGCACCGGGGAGCTGTTTTTT.